This is a list of T cell receptor beta chains from one sample in a study of radiation and T cells in renal cell carcinoma. Assay: immunoSEQ multiplex PCR; the TCRdb copy retains only in-frame clones and omits some. The data show approximately 150,000 clones, 80% to 90% seen once. The sequenced sample was blood, obtained from a patient whose treatment included radiotherapy and nephrectomy. The receptors were sampled from a woman aged 45-65 years with renal cell carcinoma. The CDR3 runs from the conserved cysteine through the conserved F or W. Fields, in order: V gene, D gene, J gene, clone size, CDR3 DNA, CDR3 protein. A D gene is named only where the DNA matches it firmly. Clone size is given for some rows only: seen once, a few or many times, or a class if the clone is expanded.

TRBV7-9	TRBD2	TRBJ2-7	.	TGTGCCAGCAGCCTAGCGGGTTCCTACGAGCAGTACTTC	CASSLAGSYEQYF
TRBV27	TRBD1	TRBJ2-4	.	TGTGCCAGCAGGCAGACAGGGGTGAACATTCAGTACTTC	CASRQTGVNIQYF
TRBV2	.	TRBJ2-1	.	TGTGCCAGTACAGAATACTCCTACAATGAGCAGTTCTTC	CASTEYSYNEQFF
TRBV28	TRBD1	TRBJ2-7	.	TGTGCCAGTCAGGCGTCGGGACAGGCGAGCGAGCAGTACTTC	CASQASGQASEQYF
TRBV28	.	TRBJ2-7	.	TGTGCCAGCAGTTCCCCTGAAGGGGTCGACGAGCAGTACTTC	CASSSPEGVDEQYF
TRBV19	TRBD2	TRBJ2-5	.	TGTGCCAGTAGTATATTCCCTTCGGGGGGTTCACAAGAGACCCAGTACTTC	CASSIFPSGGSQETQYF
TRBV28	TRBD2	TRBJ2-1	.	TGTGCCAGCAGGGGCTCCTCGGGACTAGCGGGAGGATCCTACAATGAGCAGTTCTTC	CASRGSSGLAGGSYNEQFF
TRBV18	.	TRBJ2-7	.	TGTGCCAGCTCACCATCGAATAGTGACGAGCAGTACTTC	CASSPSNSDEQYF
TRBV6-5	TRBD1	TRBJ2-2	.	TGTGCCAGCAGTCCGCCAGGGGGTACCGGGGAGCTGTTTTTT	CASSPPGGTGELFF
TRBV5-6	.	TRBJ1-6	.	TGTGCCAGCAGCTTGGTTGGGGGAAGCAACTCACCCCTCCACTTT	CASSLVGGSNSPLHF
TRBV5-1	.	TRBJ2-3	.	TGCGCCAGCAGCTTGGCGACGTCGGGAGGCACAGATACGCAGTATTTT	CASSLATSGGTDTQYF
TRBV19	.	TRBJ2-7	.	TGTGCCAGTAGTATGATGGGGCTCTCCTACGAGCAGTACTTC	CASSMMGLSYEQYF
TRBV5-1	.	TRBJ2-1	.	TGCGCCAGCAGCCCACAGGGTCATCTAGCGAAGGATGAGCAGTTCTTC	CASSPQGHLAKDEQFF
TRBV27	.	TRBJ2-1	few	TGTGCCAGCGGACGGGACTACAGGGTCAATGAGCAGTTCTTC	CASGRDYRVNEQFF
TRBV5-1	.	TRBJ2-2	.	TGCGCCAGCTCCACCACCAACTCGAACACCGGGGAGCTGTTTTTT	CASSTTNSNTGELFF
TRBV2	TRBD1	TRBJ2-2	.	TGTGCCAGTTCAAACGGACAGGTCCTCCCCGGGGAGCTGTTTTTT	CASSNGQVLPGELFF
TRBV4-2	TRBD1	TRBJ2-6	.	TGTGCCAGCAGCCAACGAGGGACAGCGAACTCTGGGGCCAACGTCCTGACTTTC	CASSQRGTANSGANVLTF
TRBV2	TRBD2	TRBJ2-2	few	TGTGCCAGCAGTGGACTAGCTGGCGGGGAGCTGTTTTTT	CASSGLAGGELFF
TRBV5-1	TRBD1	TRBJ1-4	.	TGCGCCAGCAGCGTGGACAGGGGCAAGAATGAAAAACTGTTTTTT	CASSVDRGKNEKLFF
TRBV19	TRBD1	TRBJ1-3	.	TGTGCCAGTGCGACAGGGCCGGCAGGAAACACCATATATTTT	CASATGPAGNTIYF
TRBV5-6	.	TRBJ2-1	.	TGTGCCAGCACCCGATTGGGAGGGACAGACAAGAAGAATGAGCAGTTCTTC	CASTRLGGTDKKNEQFF
TRBV18	.	TRBJ2-2	.	TGTGCCAGCTTGAGAATTGGGGCGAACACCGGGGAGCTGTTTTTT	CASLRIGANTGELFF
TRBV19	.	TRBJ1-5	once	TGTGCCAGTAGTATGGGGTCCGGGGGCAATCAGCCCCAGCATTTT	CASSMGSGGNQPQHF
TRBV15	TRBD2	TRBJ2-3	.	TGTGCCACAAAAGTACTAGCGGGAGGGCCGCCGGGCACAGATACGCAGTATTTT	CATKVLAGGPPGTDTQYF
TRBV19	.	TRBJ1-1	few	TGTGCCAGTAGTCTGACAGGTACGAACACTGAAGCTTTCTTT	CASSLTGTNTEAFF
TRBV20-1	TRBD1	TRBJ1-5	.	TGCAGTGCTAGTTACGGACAGGTCTCGCATTTT	CSASYGQVSHF
TRBV6-6	TRBD1	TRBJ1-2	once	TGTGCCAGCAAAGACAGGGTCGGTAACTATGGCTACACCTTC	CASKDRVGNYGYTF
TRBV9	.	TRBJ2-5	.	TGTGCCAGCAGCCTCGGGACCCTCAAAGAGACCCAGTACTTC	CASSLGTLKETQYF
TRBV7-2	.	TRBJ2-2	.	TGTGCCAGCAGCTTAGCGCAAGTCTTATCGACCGGGGAGCTGTTTTTT	CASSLAQVLSTGELFF
TRBV6-1	TRBD1	TRBJ1-4	.	TGTGCCAGCTTCTCTCCCGGGACAGGGTATGAAAAACTGTTTTTT	CASFSPGTGYEKLFF
TRBV19	.	TRBJ1-2	.	TGTGCCAGTAGTATCCCCCCAGAGAACTATGGCTACACCTTC	CASSIPPENYGYTF
TRBV18	.	TRBJ1-1	.	TGTGCCAGCTCACCACAGGCCGATTTGAGGACTGAAGCTTTCTTT	CASSPQADLRTEAFF
TRBV10-3	TRBD1	TRBJ1-1	.	TGTGCCATCAGAGAGGGACAGAAGAACACTGAAGCTTTCTTT	CAIREGQKNTEAFF
TRBV23-1	TRBD1	TRBJ1-2	.	TGCGCCAGCAGTCAATCTGACAGGGCCCTTTATGGCTACACCTTC	CASSQSDRALYGYTF
TRBV2	.	TRBJ1-4	once	TGTGCCAGCAGCTCCGGGCCCGATGAAAAACTGTTTTTT	CASSSGPDEKLFF
TRBV19	.	TRBJ2-3	.	TGTGCCAGTAGTATAGACCAAAACGGTGGAGATACGCAGTATTTT	CASSIDQNGGDTQYF
TRBV5-6	.	TRBJ1-1	.	TGTGCCAGCAGTAATGGGGCGGCGAACACTGAAGCTTTCTTT	CASSNGAANTEAFF
TRBV4-1	.	TRBJ2-7	.	TGCGCCAGCAGCCAAGGTACGGACGGCACCTACGAGCAGTACTTC	CASSQGTDGTYEQYF
TRBV4-3	TRBD1	TRBJ2-6	.	TGCGCCAGCACGACAGACAGGGTCTCTGGGGCCAACGTCCTGACTTTC	CASTTDRVSGANVLTF
TRBV11-2	.	TRBJ2-1	.	TGTGCCAGCAGCTTAGGCATGTGGGTGCGGGATGAGCAGTTCTTC	CASSLGMWVRDEQFF
TRBV19	.	TRBJ2-3	.	TGTGCCAGTAGCCTCAGGGCAGATACGCAGTATTTT	CASSLRADTQYF
TRBV28	.	TRBJ2-7	.	TGTGCCAGCAGTTCACCGTCGCGCGAGCGGAGCTCCTACGAGCAGTACTTC	CASSSPSRERSSYEQYF
TRBV7-2	TRBD2	TRBJ2-7	.	TGTGCCAGCAGTTCACTGGGACTAGCGGGATACGAGCAGTACTTC	CASSSLGLAGYEQYF
TRBV18	TRBD2	TRBJ2-2	.	TGTGCCAGCTCACCCGGACTAGCGGGAATTGGCGGGGAGCTGTTTTTT	CASSPGLAGIGGELFF
TRBV7-6	.	TRBJ1-4	once	TGTGCCAGCAGCTTATACGGGGATAATGAAAAACTGTTTTTT	CASSLYGDNEKLFF
TRBV7-2	.	TRBJ2-2	.	TGTGCCAGCGGGCAGTACTCCACCGGGGAGCTGTTTTTT	CASGQYSTGELFF
TRBV29-1	.	TRBJ2-5	.	TGCAGCCTTAGGGACACTAAAGAGACAGAGACCCAGTACTTC	CSLRDTKETETQYF
TRBV27	.	TRBJ1-5	.	TGTGCCAGCAGTTCACGTCCCTGGGGCAATCAGCCCCAGCATTTT	CASSSRPWGNQPQHF
TRBV4-1	.	TRBJ2-7	once	TGCGCCAGCAGGAAGGGGCCGGGCTTCTACGAGCAGTACTTC	CASRKGPGFYEQYF
TRBV5-4	TRBD1	TRBJ2-6	.	TGTGCCAGCAGGTACCGACAGGGTATCTCTGGGGCCAACGTCCTGACTTTC	CASRYRQGISGANVLTF
TRBV6-5	.	TRBJ2-3	.	TGTGCCAGCAGTTACTCGAAGGCTAGCCTGACCGATACGCAGTATTTT	CASSYSKASLTDTQYF
TRBV30	TRBD1	TRBJ2-2	.	TGTGCCTGGGCAATGGACAGGGGGGCCGGGGAGCTGTTTTTT	CAWAMDRGAGELFF